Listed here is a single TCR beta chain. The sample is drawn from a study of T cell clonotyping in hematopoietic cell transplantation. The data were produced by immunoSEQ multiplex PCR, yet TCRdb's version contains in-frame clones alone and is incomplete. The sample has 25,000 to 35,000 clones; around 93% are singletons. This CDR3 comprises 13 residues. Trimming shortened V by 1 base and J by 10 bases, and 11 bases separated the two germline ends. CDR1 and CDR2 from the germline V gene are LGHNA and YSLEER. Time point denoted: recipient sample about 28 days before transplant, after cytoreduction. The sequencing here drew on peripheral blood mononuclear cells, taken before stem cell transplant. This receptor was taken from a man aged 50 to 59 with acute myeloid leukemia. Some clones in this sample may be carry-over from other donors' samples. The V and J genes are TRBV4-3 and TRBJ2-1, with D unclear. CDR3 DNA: TGCGCCAGCAGCCAAGTTACTCCCGGAGAGCAGTTCTTC. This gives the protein CASSQVTPGEQFF.